The subject of this entry is one T cell receptor beta chain. This CDR3 is built from 15 residues. V was shortened by 6 bases and J by 5 bases, with 20 bases between the two germline ends. The germline gives CDR1 LNHDA, CDR2 SQIVND (reference sequence). Naivety among CD8 cells was defined by CD45RO negativity and positive CCR7 selection, thereby excluding terminally differentiated effector memory CD45RA+ cells. The data were obtained in a study of shared clonotypes between healthy human individuals. Repertoires were generated with immunoSEQ multiplex PCR, while TCRdb's copy carries only in-frame clones and drops some. The table lists about 2,200,000 clones, 85% to 95% of them singletons.

The chain couples TRBV19 to TRBJ2-7; tentatively, D is TRBD1 or TRBD2 (5 bases each). Sequenced: naive CD8+ T cells from PBMCs. The clonotype comes from a man between 18 and 35 years old in good health. Some clones in this sample may be carry-over from other donors' samples. CDR3 nucleotides: TGTGCCAGTAGCATCGACGGGACCCCCCGTCACGAGCAGTACTTC. It specifies CASSIDGTPRHEQYF.